A single sample is the source of the 22 T cell receptor beta chains below, sequenced in a study of persistence of HIV-infected CD4 T cells. Antigens for these TCRs are unknown. This was the immunoSEQ version 4 assay in survey mode. The method was immunoSEQ multiplex PCR; TCRdb's version includes in-frame clones alone and lacks a portion of them. Of tens of thousands of clones in the sample, roughly 75% were seen once. The stimulus was an HIV-1 Gag 15-mer peptide pool, approximately 0.93 ug/peptide/mL. Memory cells lacking CD40L and CD69 with high CD45RO were sorted. Material: CD4+ T cells sorted from PBMCs after roughly 18-hour stimulation, obtained from a patient who received antiretroviral therapy. Receptors originate from an adult man with HIV who was CMV-seropositive.

This clone came up once. The rearrangement uses TRBV5-6 and TRBJ2-3, with D perhaps TRBD2 (5 bases). Germline-derived CDR1 and CDR2 are SGHDT and YYEEEE. V gave up 4 bases and J gave up 2 bases, with 11 bases separating them. The CDR3 runs 14 residues. The CDR3 nucleotides are TGTGCCAGCAGCGGACTCGCCAACACAGATACGCAGTATTTT. Its protein product is CASSGLANTDTQYF. The complete variable domain, with remaining parts taken from reference TRBV5-6 and TRBJ2-3, reads DAGVTQSPTHLIKTRGQQVTLRCSPKSGHDTVSWYQQALGQGPQFIFQYYEEEERQRGNFPDRFSGHQFPNYSSELNVNALLLGDSALYLCASSGLANTDTQYFGPGTRLTVL.

J is TRBJ1-1 and V is TRBV19; maybe TRBD1 (5 bases). CDR1 and CDR2 from the germline V gene are LNHDA and SQIVND (reference sequence). V lost 10 bases and J 0 bases, leaving 15 bases between the germline ends. This CDR3 has 14 residues. In DNA, the CDR3 is TGTGCCACCGGGGGAACTGGGGTGAACACTGAAGCTTTCTTT. This encodes CATGGTGVNTEAFF.

CDR3 region: CASSLGPTGTTGELFF. CDR3 DNA sequence: TGTGCCAGCAGCTTAGGACCGACAGGTACCACCGGGGAGCTGTTTTTT. The chain links TRBV7-2 to TRBJ2-2, with D perhaps TRBD1 (6 bases). The V end was cut by 1 base, the J end by 4 bases, with 13 bases between. Germline assignment: CDR1 SGHTA and CDR2 FQGNSA. The CDR3 totals 16 residues.

This chain links TRBV18 with TRBJ2-1; D not resolved. Germline V gene sequence: CDR1 KGHSH, CDR2 LQKENI. This CDR3 comprises 13 residues. Trimming removed 0 bases from V and 10 bases from J, with 10 bases in between. Written as DNA, the CDR3 is TGTGCCAGCTCACCACCGTCGGACCCCGAGCAGTTCTTC. Amino acid sequence: CASSPPSDPEQFF.

CDR3 residues: CASSLTSGSTDTQYF. Here the CDR3 DNA reads TGCGCCAGCAGCCTGACTAGCGGGAGCACAGATACGCAGTATTTT. The genes are TRBV5-1 and TRBJ2-3; 10 bases line up with TRBD2. CDR3 length: 15 amino acids. Trimming at V came to 4 bases and at J to 0 bases, leaving 2 bases not matched to a gene. Looked up from germline, CDR1 is SGHRS and CDR2 is YFSETQ.

The chain carries TRBV6-2 or TRBV6-3 and TRBJ1-5; 7 bases agree with TRBD1. V lost 4 bases and J lost 1; bases outside the gene matches: 4. The CDR3 consists of 15 residues. CDR1 and CDR2 (germline): MNHEY, SVGEGT. CDR3 nucleotide sequence: TGTGCCAGCAGTTTCTTACAGGGGAGCAATCAGCCCCAGCATTTT. Protein: CASSFLQGSNQPQHF.

This clone was observed once. The chain employs TRBV28 and TRBJ1-5; D is unclear. Trimming pared 6 bases from V and 3 bases from J, leaving 15 bases between. This CDR3 has 15 amino acids. Germline CDR1 MDHEN, CDR2 SYDVKM. CDR3 residues: CASRDDRGSNQPQHF. The CDR3 nucleotides are TGTGCCAGCAGAGACGACCGGGGATCCAATCAGCCCCAGCATTTT.

The V gene is TRBV7-8, the J gene TRBJ2-7; D may correspond to TRBD1 or TRBD2 (6 bases each). The CDR3 has 14 residues. With 5 bases removed from V and 2 bases from J, the gap between germline ends came to 13 bases. Germline CDR1 SGHVS, CDR2 FQNEAQ. The CDR3: CASSPQRGAYEQYF. In nucleotides, the CDR3 is TGTGCCAGCAGCCCCCAGAGGGGGGCCTACGAGCAGTACTTC. The variable domain in full, completed from reference TRBV7-8 and TRBJ2-7, reads GAGVSQSPRYKVAKRGQDVALRCDPISGHVSLFWYQQALGQGPEFLTYFQNEAQLDKSGLPSDRFFAERPEGSVSTLKIQRTQQEDSAVYLCASSPQRGAYEQYFGPGTRLTVT.

A single count supports this clone. The chain combines TRBV4-1 with TRBJ2-3, with 11 nucleotides matching TRBD2. V dropped 4 bases and J dropped 2; count of bases not matched to a gene: 8. This CDR3 region has 17 residues. The germline V gene has CDR1 MGHRA and CDR2 YSYEKL. The DNA of the CDR3 is TGCGCCAGCAGCCCCTCCGGGACTAGCGGTCCCACAGATACGCAGTATTTT. Encoded protein: CASSPSGTSGPTDTQYF.

By share, this clone ranks as medium-sized (0.01 to 0.1%). The V call is TRBV5-8, the J call TRBJ1-5; D is perhaps TRBD1 (6 bases). This CDR3 is built from 15 residues. Germline lookup yields CDR1 SGHTS and CDR2 YDEGEE. V was shortened by 3 bases and J by 3 bases, with 13 bases between the two germline ends. CDR3 in amino acids: CASSSGQKINQPQHF. CDR3 nucleotides: TGTGCCAGCAGCTCCGGACAGAAAATCAATCAGCCCCAGCATTTT. Based on the CDR3 plus reference TRBV5-8 and TRBJ1-5, the full variable domain is EAGVTQSPTHLIKTRGQQATLRCSPISGHTSVYWYQQALGLGLQFLLWYDEGEERNRGNFPPRFSGRQFPNYSSELNVNALELEDSALYLCASSSGQKINQPQHFGDGTRLSIL.

The rearrangement joins TRBV7-2 to TRBJ1-1; D is possibly TRBD1 (5 bases). Trimming took off 3 bases at V and 1 base at J, with 12 bases between the two ends. Germline V lookup: CDR1 SGHTA, CDR2 FQGNSA. CDR3 size: 15 residues. This chain's CDR3 is CASSFSGTANTEAFF. The CDR3 nucleotides read TGTGCCAGCAGCTTTTCCGGGACTGCGAACACTGAAGCTTTCTTT.

The sample holds a few counts of this clone. The rearrangement uses TRBV6-6 and TRBJ1-1, with D possibly TRBD1 on 6 matching bases. Trimming took off 7 bases at V and 4 bases at J, with 13 bases between the two ends. The germline CDR1 and CDR2 sequences are MNHNY and SVGAGI (reference sequence). The CDR3 has 13 residues. CDR3 amino acids: CASNRDTTTEAFF. CDR3 bases: TGTGCCAGCAATCGGGACACTACCACTGAAGCTTTCTTT.

The rearrangement uses TRBV10-3 and TRBJ2-7; D possibly uses TRBD1 or TRBD2 (5 bases each). Per germline, CDR1 ENHRY and CDR2 SYGVKD. V was pared by 6 bases and J by 3 bases, with 15 bases between. This CDR3 contains 14 residues. CDR3 loop: CAIREENRNYEQYF. CDR3 DNA sequence: TGTGCCATCAGGGAGGAAAACAGGAACTACGAGCAGTACTTC.

Of note for this clone: It is unclear where the CDR3 begins or ends on the DNA, so no DNA is shown, and the CDR3 is as TCRdb lists it. V and J are TRBV6-5 and TRBJ2-7. Germline CDR1 reads MNHEY; CDR2 reads SVGAGI. The CDR3 is 14 residues long, counting both termini. The CDR3 here is CASSSSERGYEQYF.

This clone was seen a handful of times. The V call is TRBV19, the J call TRBJ1-2; 7 nucleotides agree with TRBD1. V dropped 5 bases and J dropped 3; count of bases not matched to a gene: 9. The CDR3 consists of 15 residues. CDR1 is LNHDA and CDR2 is SQIVND in the germline V gene (reference sequence). CDR3 protein: CASSSPGGGDYGYTF. The CDR3 nucleotides are TGTGCCAGTAGTTCCCCGGGAGGGGGCGACTATGGCTACACCTTC.

This clone was seen more than once but under ten times. The chain joins TRBV10-3 to TRBJ1-2; D gene unclear. Germline values: CDR1 ENHRY, CDR2 SYGVKD. The CDR3 runs to 12 residues. The V gene lost 2 bases and the J gene lost 14 bases, with 15 bases spanning the gap. CDR3 nucleotide sequence: TGTGCCATCAGTGAGCTTGGGCGGGTTTATACCTTC. This gives the protein CAISELGRVYTF.

V and J are TRBV5-1 and TRBJ1-5; 7 bases agree with TRBD1. Germline trimming cut 2 bases from V and 5 bases from J; bases unmatched to any gene: 1. The CDR3 runs to 13 residues. Germline-derived CDR1 and CDR2 are SGHRS and YFSETQ. Here the CDR3 DNA reads TGCGCCAGCAGCTTAGACAGGGATCAGCCCCAGCATTTT. This gives the protein CASSLDRDQPQHF. Full variable domain (rest looked up from reference TRBV5-1 and TRBJ1-5): KAGVTQTPRYLIKTRGQQVTLSCSPISGHRSVSWYQQTPGQGLQFLFEYFSETQRNKGNFPGRFSGRQFSNSRSEMNVSTLELGDSALYLCASSLDRDQPQHFGDGTRLSIL.

The CDR3: CASSLRRYTF. Written as DNA, the CDR3 is TGTGCCAGCAGTTTACGACGCTACACCTTC. The chain links TRBV27 to TRBJ1-2; D unclear. V was cut by 2 bases and J by 9 bases, with 4 bases left in between. Germline-derived CDR1 and CDR2 are MNHEY and SMNVEV (reference sequence). CDR3 length: 10 amino acids.

The rearrangement joins TRBV20-1 to TRBJ2-3; TRBD1 or TRBD2 may be the D gene (6 bases each). Trimming stripped 6 bases from V and 7 bases from J, with 8 bases between. Germline assignment: CDR1 DFQATT and CDR2 SNEGSKA (reference sequence). The CDR3 sequence is 10 residues long. The CDR3 loop reads CSARDNTQYF. CDR3 nucleotide sequence: TGCAGTGCGCGGGACAATACGCAGTATTTT.

The rearrangement uses TRBV7-3 and TRBJ1-1, with D perhaps matching TRBD1 (5 bases). This CDR3 is 15 amino acids long. Per germline, CDR1 SGHTA and CDR2 FQGTGA. V was shortened by 5 bases and J by 3 bases, with 16 bases between the two germline ends. CDR3 DNA: TGTGCCAGCAGCCTCCATGTGGGGACGGACACTGAAGCTTTCTTT. As protein: CASSLHVGTDTEAFF.

The chain recombines TRBV15 with TRBJ2-2, with D possibly being TRBD2 (6 bases). From germline, CDR1 is LNHNV and CDR2 YYDKDF (reference sequence). The CDR3 runs to 16 residues. V gave up 0 bases and J gave up 4 bases, with 12 bases separating them. The CDR3 coding sequence is TGTGCCACCAGCAGAGAGCGACGGGGAGGCACCGGGGAGCTGTTTTTT. Encoded protein: CATSRERRGGTGELFF.

CDR3 in DNA: TGTGCCAGCAGCCCATCAACAGGGCCGGGCAATCAGCCCCAGCATTTT. Its protein is CASSPSTGPGNQPQHF. This chain uses TRBV11-2 with TRBJ1-5; tentatively, D is TRBD1 (6 bases). V dropped 5 bases and J dropped 2 bases, with 16 bases sitting between them. The CDR3 is 16 amino acids. CDR1 SGHAT and CDR2 FQNNGV come from the germline V gene.